This T cell receptor beta chain was captured by sequencing in a study of neurological immune-mediated disorders. The CDR3 sequence is 16 residues long. V dropped 4 bases and J dropped 1; count of bases not matched to a gene: 6. Germline CDR1 and CDR2: KGHDR and SFDVKD. This clonotype was observed many times. TCRdb reanalysed the 5' RACE reads using MiXCR and keeps one entry per CDR3 protein. Of about 52,000 distinct CDR3 sequences in the sample, roughly 3.5% were seen once. The receptor was isolated from a man between 25 and 39 years old with multiple sclerosis. Input material: PBMCs. The chain carries TRBV24-1 and TRBJ2-5; 9 bases match TRBD2. CDR3 amino acids: CATSDPRAGGQETQYF. CDR3 sequence (DNA): TGTGCCACCAGTGACCCGAGAGCGGGGGGCCAAGAGACCCAGTACTTC.